A single sample is the source of the 26 T cell receptor beta chains below, sequenced in a study of post-analysis software for immune sequencing data. Unique molecular identifiers were present in the TCR beta cDNA libraries. TCRdb recomputed calls from the PCR reads with MiXCR, one row per CDR3 protein. Of approximately 350,000 distinct CDR3 sequences listed, less than 35% are singletons. Notes on the study in general: Patients used several TRBV segments, including TRBV5-6, TRBV5-1 and TRBV20-1, more often than controls.

These receptors have no known antigen. Sequencing was performed on blood. The receptors derive from a girl between 10 and 17 years old with multiple sclerosis.

In this sample, this clonotype turned up a few times. The genes are TRBV7-8 and TRBJ2-1; 9 nucleotides align to TRBD1. After removal of 4 bases from V and 3 bases from J, the junction contained 4 bases not matched to a gene. Germline CDR1 is SGHVS and CDR2 is FQNEAQ. The length of the CDR3 is 15 residues. The CDR3 here is CASSWGQGNYNEQFF. As DNA, the CDR3 is TGTGCCAGCAGCTGGGGACAGGGAAACTACAATGAGCAGTTCTTC.

This clonotype was seen many times. This chain links TRBV3-1 with TRBJ2-6, with TRBD1 matching over 8 bases. Germline V lookup: CDR1 LGHDT, CDR2 YNNKEL (reference sequence). This CDR3 contains 16 residues. V trimming: 3 bases; J trimming: 2 bases; junction bases outside the gene matches: 3. The CDR3 bases are TGTGCCAGCAGCCAGGACAGGGAACCTGGGGCCAACGTCCTGACTTTC. This codes for CASSQDREPGANVLTF.

V and J are TRBV20-1 and TRBJ1-2; no firm D call. CDR1 is DFQATT, CDR2 SNEGSKA, per germline (reference sequence). Trimming stripped 6 bases from V and 4 bases from J, with 9 bases between. The CDR3 is 11 amino acids. The CDR3 loop is CSAKIPYGYTF. CDR3 in DNA: TGCAGTGCCAAGATCCCCTATGGCTACACCTTC.

The rearrangement links TRBV6-5 to TRBJ2-3, with TRBD2 matching 8 bases. This CDR3 contains 15 residues. Germline CDR1 and CDR2: MNHEY and SVGAGI. After removal of 8 bases from V and 6 bases from J, the junction contained 13 bases not matched to a gene. As DNA, the CDR3 is TGTGCCAGCCGGACGCTGGGACTAGGTCAGGATACGCAGTATTTT. This translates into CASRTLGLGQDTQYF.

J is TRBJ2-5 and V is TRBV25-1; maybe TRBD2 (6 bases). Trimming pared 10 bases from V and 6 bases from J, leaving 18 bases between. Germline CDR1 and CDR2: MGHDK and SYGVNS. This CDR3 has 13 residues. CDR3: CAKGGWIVKTQYF. CDR3 sequence (DNA): TGTGCCAAGGGAGGATGGATTGTAAAGACCCAGTACTTC.

The V gene is TRBV28, the J gene TRBJ2-7; 7 positions agree with TRBD1. The CDR3 sequence is 16 residues long. The V segment lost 5 bases and the J segment 3 bases; nucleotides outside the gene matches: 13. Germline V gene sequence: CDR1 MDHEN, CDR2 SYDVKM. The CDR3, as DNA: TGTGCCAGCAGTCCTCCCCTCTACCGGGACAGCTACGAGCAGTACTTC. It codes for CASSPPLYRDSYEQYF.

The rearrangement links TRBV6-5 to TRBJ2-1; TRBD2 matches 8 bases. The DNA end lines up better with TRBJ2-7; the J call may be wrong. Germline loops: CDR1 MNHEY, CDR2 SVGAGI. The CDR3 runs 15 residues. The CDR3 here is CASSPREGIHNEQYF. The CDR3 region has the DNA TGTGCCAGCAGTCCCCGGGAGGGGATCCACAATGAGCAGTACTTC.

V usage is TRBV28 and J usage is TRBJ2-3; D remains ambiguous. Germline V gene lookup returns CDR1 MDHEN and CDR2 SYDVKM. The CDR3 extends over 13 amino acids. The V end lost 8 bases, the J end lost 2 bases, and 11 bases lay between the germline ends. Here the CDR3 reads CASSEATTDTQYF. The CDR3 DNA sequence: TGTGCCAGCTCCGAGGCGACCACAGATACGCAGTATTTT. The full variable domain, rest sourced from reference TRBV28 and TRBJ2-3, is DVKVTQSSRYLVKRTGEKVFLECVQDMDHENMFWYRQDPGLGLRLIYFSYDVKMKEKGDIPEGYSVSREKKERFSLILESASTNQTSMYLCASSEATTDTQYFGPGTRLTVL.

The gene calls are TRBV6-5 and TRBJ2-6; 8 bases are shared with TRBD1. This CDR3 spans 16 amino acids. Germline lookup yields CDR1 MNHEY and CDR2 SVGAGI. Germline trimming cut 5 bases from V and 4 bases from J; bases unmatched to any gene: 7. For the CDR3, the DNA is TGTGCCAGCAGTCCCCGGACAGGGTCCGGGGCCAACGTCCTGACTTTC. It encodes CASSPRTGSGANVLTF.

Only a few counts were recorded for this clonotype. The chain recombines TRBV12-3 or TRBV12-4 with TRBJ2-1; 7 bases agree with TRBD1. The CDR3 is made up of 14 amino acids. Trimming at V came to 3 bases and at J to 4 bases, leaving 3 bases not matched to a gene. The CDR3 nucleotides are TGTGCCAGCAGTTTCGGGACAGCTTACAATGAGCAGTTCTTC. Its translation: CASSFGTAYNEQFF.

This clonotype was seen a few times. In DNA form, the CDR3 reads TGTGCCAGCACATCCCTAGGTAATGAGCAGTTCTTC. Amino acid sequence: CASTSLGNEQFF. V usage is TRBV27 and J usage is TRBJ2-1; D is uncertain. Germline CDR1 reads MNHEY; CDR2 reads SMNVEV (reference sequence). V gave up 7 bases and J gave up 7 bases, with 11 bases separating them. This CDR3 region has 12 residues.

The rearrangement links TRBV7-8 to TRBJ2-1; D is unresolved. Trimming took off 6 bases at V and 6 bases at J, with 18 bases between the two ends. This CDR3 has 15 residues. In germline, CDR1 is SGHVS, CDR2 FQNEAQ. CDR3 loop: CASSLRRVGPNEQFF. The CDR3 DNA reads as TGTGCCAGCAGTCTCCGGCGAGTGGGCCCCAATGAGCAGTTCTTC.

This clonotype was observed at least ten times. The chain carries TRBV29-1 and TRBJ2-1; no firm D call. The V end was cut by 8 bases, the J end by 9 bases, with 20 bases between. This CDR3 is built from 13 residues. Germline CDR1 and CDR2: SQVTM and ANQGSEA. CDR3 coding DNA: TGCAGCCCACGACTGTCTGGGTCAGGTGAGCAGTTCTTC. This gives the protein CSPRLSGSGEQFF.

Of note for this clonotype: The conserved final phenylalanine or tryptophan is absent from the CDR3, which likely points to a read error. This chain connects TRBV27 to TRBJ1-5, with D tentatively TRBD1 (6 bases). Germline V gene data show CDR1 as MNHEY and CDR2 as SMNVEV (reference sequence). Between the trimmed V and J ends, which lost 3 bases and 2 bases, there was a span of 17 bases. The CDR3 spans 17 residues. The CDR3 region is CASSLGTDPGGNQPQHV. DNA of the CDR3: TGTGCCAGCAGTTTGGGAACAGATCCAGGGGGCAATCAGCCCCAGCATGTT.

The chain combines TRBV3-1 with TRBJ2-3; tentatively, D is TRBD1 or TRBD2 (6 bases each). CDR3 length equals 16 residues. Trimming stripped 3 bases from V and 2 bases from J, with 15 bases between. Germline V gene lookup returns CDR1 LGHDT and CDR2 YNNKEL (reference sequence). CDR3 region: CASSQGASDITDTQYF. In nucleotides, the CDR3 is TGTGCCAGCAGCCAGGGGGCTAGCGATATCACAGATACGCAGTATTTT.

The gene calls are TRBV12-3 or TRBV12-4 and TRBJ2-5; 7 bases are shared with TRBD2. This CDR3 comprises 16 residues. With 6 bases clipped from V and 0 bases from J, the junction kept 10 bases outside the gene matches. As DNA, the CDR3 is TGTGCCAGCAGCCCCCCCAGCGGGGCCTACCAAGAGACCCAGTACTTC. Translation gives CASSPPSGAYQETQYF.

This clonotype came up a few times. The chain employs TRBV20-1 and TRBJ1-2; no clear D. V lost 2 bases and J 8 bases, leaving 15 bases between the germline ends. Germline CDR1 is DFQATT and CDR2 is SNEGSKA (reference sequence). The CDR3 extends over 13 amino acids. CDR3 nucleotide sequence: TGCAGTGCTAGACGGGGTCGCCGGGAGGGCTACACCTTC. Its protein is CSARRGRREGYTF.

This clonotype was observed many times. The chain recombines TRBV5-1 with TRBJ2-1; 14 nucleotides line up with TRBD2. The CDR3 runs 16 residues. With 4 bases clipped from V and 3 bases from J, the junction kept 3 bases outside the gene matches. Germline assignment: CDR1 SGHRS and CDR2 YFSETQ. In nucleotides, the CDR3 is TGCGCCAGCAGCAAGGGACTAGCGGGGGACTACAATGAGCAGTTCTTC. Translation gives CASSKGLAGDYNEQFF. Full variable domain (missing parts from reference TRBV5-1 and TRBJ2-1): KAGVTQTPRYLIKTRGQQVTLSCSPISGHRSVSWYQQTPGQGLQFLFEYFSETQRNKGNFPGRFSGRQFSNSRSEMNVSTLELGDSALYLCASSKGLAGDYNEQFFGPGTRLTVL.

This clonotype has just a few counts. The J gene is TRBJ2-1, the V gene TRBV13; TRBD2 matches 14 bases. CDR3 length equals 15 residues. From germline, CDR1 is PRHDT and CDR2 FYEKMQ (reference sequence). V gave up 5 bases and J gave up 8 bases; unmatched junction bases: 5. Here the CDR3 reads CASSPPGLAGDEQFF. The CDR3, as DNA: TGTGCCAGCAGCCCTCCGGGACTAGCGGGGGATGAGCAGTTCTTC.

The rearrangement links TRBV5-1 to TRBJ1-5; D gene ambiguous. V lost 4 bases and J 6 bases, leaving 11 bases between the germline ends. The germline V gene has CDR1 SGHRS and CDR2 YFSETQ. This CDR3 contains 13 residues. The CDR3 nucleotides read TGCGCCAGCAGCCCCCGTTCGGGTCAGCCCCAGCATTTT. Translating it yields CASSPRSGQPQHF.

The rearrangement uses TRBV10-3 and TRBJ2-7; 7 bases agree with TRBD2. The tail of the sequence fits TRBJ2-5 better, so the J call may be wrong. Germline-derived CDR1 and CDR2 are ENHRY and SYGVKD. CDR3 length: 16 amino acids. The CDR3, as DNA: TGTGCCATCAGGGAGAGCGGGGACCTCGCAGCAGGGACCCAGTACTTC. Protein sequence: CAIRESGDLAAGTQYF.

V and J are TRBV14 and TRBJ2-5; 14 bases are a match to TRBD2. The V gene end was trimmed by 0 bases and the J gene end by 4 bases; junction bases not matched to a gene: 10. Germline V gene data show CDR1 as SGHDN and CDR2 as FVKESK. The CDR3 sequence is 19 residues long. The CDR3 sequence: CASSQEPGLAGAYGETQYF. The CDR3 region has the DNA TGTGCCAGCAGCCAAGAACCGGGACTAGCGGGGGCTTACGGAGAGACCCAGTACTTC.

This clonotype has only a few counts. The chain combines TRBV7-2 with TRBJ2-5; 12 bases map to TRBD2. Germline CDR1 reads SGHTA; CDR2 reads FQGNSA. The CDR3 is 18 amino acids. J lost 2 bases, V lost 1 base, and 8 bases had no gene match. The CDR3 sequence is CASSLGLASGGVQETQYF. CDR3 sequence (DNA): TGTGCCAGCAGCTTAGGCTTGGCTAGCGGGGGGGTTCAAGAGACCCAGTACTTC.

The genes are TRBV4-1 and TRBJ2-1, with 14 bases matching TRBD2. Per the germline V gene, CDR1 is MGHRA and CDR2 is YSYEKL. There are 17 residues in the CDR3. V gave up 4 bases and J gave up 4 bases; unmatched junction bases: 6. CDR3 sequence (DNA): TGCGCCAGCAGCCCGCGACTAGCGGGGGGGTTATACAATGAGCAGTTCTTC. Translated, it gives CASSPRLAGGLYNEQFF.

The sample holds a few counts of this clonotype. This chain links TRBV7-6 with TRBJ1-2; TRBD1 aligns across 11 bases. Trimming removed 1 base from V and 8 bases from J; junction bases left unmatched: 9. The germline V gene encodes CDR1 SGHVS and CDR2 FNYEAQ. The CDR3 is 16 residues long. The CDR3 nucleotides read TGTGCCAGCAGCTTAGTGTATCTGGGACAGGGGGTCGGCTACACCTTC. The encoded protein is CASSLVYLGQGVGYTF.

A few counts support this clonotype. The rearrangement joins TRBV29-1 to TRBJ2-3; D remains ambiguous. Trimming removed 3 bases from V and 5 bases from J, with 9 bases in between. The CDR3 sequence is 12 residues long. Germline CDR1 SQVTM, CDR2 ANQGSEA. The CDR3 DNA follows: TGCAGCGTTGAGGCAGTTGGAGATACGCAGTATTTT. Protein sequence: CSVEAVGDTQYF.